This T cell receptor (beta chain) was profiled in a study of vaccination and CD4 T cells after COVID-19. Study summary: Two doses of either BNT162b2 or mRNA-1273 vaccine were given to participants.

Oncomine TCR Beta short-read sequencing was applied to DNA from cultured CD4+ T cells. CD4+ T cells were cultured, and genomic DNA was extracted from them. TCRdb redid the calling of the PCR reads with MiXCR, one entry per CDR3 protein. The repertoire holds about 27,000 distinct CDR3 sequences, with under 75% as singletons. Study-level findings and limits: Convalescent patients' median share of reactive clones seen only post-vaccination was around 84%.

Stated treatment: roughly nine-day PBMC culture with coronavirus spike peptide pools or control peptides (ViraFEST assay). Negative-selection isolation of CD4+ T cells was performed after approximately 11 days of culture. The CDR3 consists of 16 residues. Germline CDR1 DFQATT, CDR2 SNEGSKA (reference sequence). With V trimmed by 1 base and J by 4 bases, 11 bases remained unmatched. Only a few counts were recorded for this clonotype. Its antigen is not identified. The input for sequencing was CD4+ T cells from blood, cultured in vitro, taken after SARS-CoV-2 vaccination. The chain couples TRBV20-1 to TRBJ2-3, with 7 bases lining up with TRBD1. This receptor was obtained from a human donor who received a COVID-19 vaccine. The CDR3, as DNA: TGCAGTGCTAGAGGGTTCGACAGGGTCCCCCCAGATACGCAGTATTTT. It codes for CSARGFDRVPPDTQYF.